This TCR beta chain came from a study of identical twins. TCRdb fed the 5' RACE reads into MiXCR, producing one record per CDR3 protein. Here the sample spans hundreds of thousands of distinct CDR3 sequences, more than 6.5% being singletons. This clonotype was observed many times. Its target is unknown. CDR3 length: 13 residues. The germline V and J ends were trimmed by 6 bases and 8 bases, with 14 bases remaining between them. Per germline, CDR1 SEHNR and CDR2 FQNEAQ (reference sequence). Study observations and caveats: Weaker excess twin sharing was observed in beta out-of-frame sequences. Twin-shared out-of-frame alpha sequences were enriched for low generation probability. Abundant cord blood beta clonotypes carried fewer insertions; memory repertoires showed none.

This sample also belongs to another study, concerning yellow fever vaccine responses in identical twins. That work contributes: After vaccination, twins' T cell response reportedly seemed partly convergent, partly personalized.

V gene TRBV7-9 combines with J gene TRBJ2-4; D possibly corresponds to TRBD1 (5 bases). Sequencing input: PBMCs. The clonotype originates from a woman in her late teens or twenties in good health. Here the CDR3 DNA reads TGTGCCAGCAGTTCCCAGGGATGGGACATTCAGTACTTC. Amino acid sequence: CASSSQGWDIQYF. The whole variable domain, filled in from reference TRBV7-9 and TRBJ2-4, reads DTGVSQNPRHKITKRGQNVTFRCDPISEHNRLYWYRQTLGQGPEFLTYFQNEAQLEKSRLLSDRFSAERPKGSFSTLEIQRTEQGDSAMYLCASSSQGWDIQYFGAGTRLSVL.